This T cell receptor (beta chain) was obtained from a study of T cell responses to AZD1222 COVID-19 vaccine. Sequencing used immunoSEQ multiplex PCR; TCRdb keeps in-frame clones, though not all of them. Of about 120,000 clones in the sample, less than 95% are singletons; the top ten hold about 4%. Points on this clone: Its target is not known.

Study-level results: Donors were largely white British and mainly female; clonal diversity was possibly underestimated. Spike-specific TCR breadth and depth went up after people got two AZD1222 doses. Seropositive status at baseline applied to only 6 or 7 AZD1222 recipients.

Germline values: CDR1 SQVTM, CDR2 ANQGSEA. V was cut by 7 bases and J by 5 bases, with 12 bases left in between. This CDR3 has 12 amino acids. The source was peripheral blood, collected on day 0 of MenACWY control vaccination. The chain is built from TRBV29-1 and TRBJ1-5; D is unresolved. This receptor was identified in an adult in good health. The CDR3 bases are TGCAGCGCCGGGTGGGGTGATCAGCCCCAGCATTTT. It translates to CSAGWGDQPQHF.